The T cell receptor beta chain described here comes from a study of Graves' ophthalmopathy and Graves' hyperthyroidism. Study overall: Absence of ophthalmopathy within 18 months of follow-up defined stable hyperthyroidism.

Amplification of the TCR beta CDR3 regions used RNA transcripts (as template). An initial RT-PCR round employing HTBI primers preceded a second-round multiplex PCR. Each CDR3 protein is one row after TCRdb ran MiXCR on the multiplex PCR reads. Of about 1.1 million distinct CDR3 sequences listed, 35% to 40% are singletons. This CDR3 contains 19 residues. V lost 5 bases to trimming and J lost 0 bases; unmatched junction nucleotides: 13. The germline V gene encodes CDR1 PRHDT and CDR2 FYEKMQ (reference sequence). This clonotype turned up a few times. Participants with hyperthyroidism, aged 18 to 65, were newly diagnosed with under 2 months' duration. Diagnoses were established from clinical symptoms, serum thyroxine, TRAb, thyroid ultrasound and orbital computed tomography.

The TCR was taken from an adult man with Graves' hyperthyroidism. The rearrangement joins TRBV13 to TRBJ2-6, with 7 bases lining up with TRBD2. Sequencing was carried out using peripheral blood or thyroid tissue (not recorded which). CDR3 DNA sequence: TGTGCCAGCAGCCCCATCCTATTGCGGGGGACCTCTGGGGCCAACGTCCTGACTTTC. Translated, it gives CASSPILLRGTSGANVLTF.